Shown below are 19 T cell receptor beta chains from a single sample sequenced in a study of blood T cells in healthy people across ages. A sample-barcoded 5' primer and a J-beta primer mix were used in a second PCR of roughly 7 to 12 cycles. TCRdb reprocessed the 5' RACE reads via MiXCR and lists one record per CDR3 protein. The sample includes about 1.8 million distinct CDR3 sequences, around 50% seen only once; the top ten take approximately 2.1%. Sequences were obtained from blood. These receptors all stem from a woman between 40 and 50 years old in good health.

The chain employs TRBV20-1 and TRBJ1-1, with TRBD1 matching 7 bases. The CDR3 is 11 residues long. With 3 bases clipped from V and 5 bases from J, the junction kept 0 bases outside the gene matches. Germline CDR1 is DFQATT and CDR2 is SNEGSKA (reference sequence). CDR3 sequence: CSARTGTEAFF. Here the CDR3 DNA reads TGCAGTGCTAGGACAGGGACTGAAGCTTTCTTT.

This clonotype showed up just a few times. The chain combines TRBV7-2 with TRBJ2-5, with TRBD2 identical over 7 bases. The CDR3 has 13 residues. V lost 2 bases, J lost 10 bases, and 7 bases stayed unmatched. Germline V gene data show CDR1 as SGHTA and CDR2 as FQGNSA. CDR3 bases: TGTGCCAGCAGCTTACAGCGGGGTGGGGTCCAGTACTTC. Residues: CASSLQRGGVQYF.

This clonotype was picked up a small number of times. V gene TRBV28 combines with J gene TRBJ2-1; D possibly corresponds to TRBD2 (6 bases). The CDR3 extends over 15 amino acids. Germline V gives CDR1 MDHEN, CDR2 SYDVKM. V lost 7 bases and J lost 5, with 18 bases in between. In DNA, the CDR3 is TGTGCCAGCATCCTCGGGGGAAATGCTCACAATGAGCAGTTCTTC. This encodes CASILGGNAHNEQFF.

This clonotype was seen a handful of times. In DNA form, the CDR3 reads TGTGCCAGCAGCACCCGAGCGGGGGGTCCCACAGATACGCAGTATTTT. Residues: CASSTRAGGPTDTQYF. This sequence joins TRBV9 and TRBJ2-3; 9 positions agree with TRBD2. J was trimmed by 2 bases and V by 4 bases; bases with no gene match: 8. This CDR3 is built from 16 residues. The germline CDR1 and CDR2 sequences are SGDLS and YYNGEE.

The chain combines TRBV5-5 with TRBJ2-7; unclear D gene. Germline V gene data show CDR1 as SGHKS and CDR2 as YYEKEE (reference sequence). The V and J ends lost 4 bases and 3 bases respectively, with 11 bases between them. The CDR3 totals 13 residues. The CDR3 reads CASSASTFYEQYF. The CDR3 DNA follows: TGTGCCAGCAGCGCTTCAACCTTCTACGAGCAGTACTTC.

This chain uses TRBV5-5 with TRBJ1-4; 7 nucleotides match TRBD1. CDR3 length equals 15 residues. Germline trimming cut 4 bases from V and 3 bases from J; bases unmatched to any gene: 6. From germline, CDR1 is SGHKS and CDR2 YYEKEE (reference sequence). The CDR3 region is CASSTEGAANEKLFF. CDR3 DNA sequence: TGTGCCAGCAGCACGGAGGGGGCAGCTAATGAAAAACTGTTTTTT.

The rearrangement links TRBV7-8 to TRBJ1-2, with unresolved D. The germline V and J ends were trimmed by 1 base and 1 base, with 10 bases remaining between them. CDR3 length: 15 amino acids. CDR1 and CDR2 from the germline V gene are SGHVS and FQNEAQ. CDR3 bases: TGTGCCAGCAGCTTAGGGCCGTCGCATAACTATGGCTACACCTTC. Translated: CASSLGPSHNYGYTF.

This clonotype was seen repeatedly, ten times or more. The J gene is TRBJ1-2, the V gene TRBV25-1; unclear D gene. Trimming left V 4 bases short and J 4 bases short, with 4 bases between. CDR3 size: 11 residues. Germline CDR1 MGHDK, CDR2 SYGVNS. Written as DNA, the CDR3 is TGTGCCAGCAGTGTTGGCTATGGCTACACCTTC. As protein: CASSVGYGYTF.

V is TRBV29-1 and J is TRBJ1-2; 9 bases are shared with TRBD1. The CDR3 is 16 residues long. V gave up 6 bases and J gave up 4 bases; unmatched junction bases: 15. Germline V gives CDR1 SQVTM, CDR2 ANQGSEA. The CDR3 loop is CSVGGPQGQGGYGYTF. The DNA for the CDR3 is TGCAGCGTCGGGGGGCCCCAGGGACAGGGTGGCTATGGCTACACCTTC.

J is TRBJ2-7 and V is TRBV6-1; 7 bases line up with TRBD1. The CDR3 loop spans 15 amino acids. V shed 4 bases and J 0 bases; nucleotides not matched to a gene: 6. Per germline, CDR1 MNHNS and CDR2 SASEGT. CDR3 region: CASSGPDRDSYEQYF. CDR3 sequence (DNA): TGTGCCAGCAGTGGCCCAGACAGGGACTCCTACGAGCAGTACTTC.

In this sample, this clonotype turned up a few times. J is TRBJ2-3 and V is TRBV6-6, with D uncertain. With 8 bases removed from V and 2 bases from J, the gap between germline ends came to 11 bases. Looked up from germline, CDR1 is MNHNY and CDR2 is SVGAGI (reference sequence). The CDR3 sequence is 13 residues long. CDR3: CASLAATTDTQYF. The CDR3 bases are TGTGCCAGCTTGGCAGCGACCACAGATACGCAGTATTTT.

V usage is TRBV4-3 and J usage is TRBJ1-4; a possible D gene is TRBD1 (5 bases). V shed 4 bases and J shed 11 bases, with 14 bases lying between them. The CDR3 spans 13 residues. Germline V gene data show CDR1 as LGHNA and CDR2 as YSLEER. For the CDR3, the DNA is TGCGCCAGCAGCCCCTCGGGAGAGGGGAAACTGTTTTTT. As protein: CASSPSGEGKLFF.

Here the CDR3 DNA reads TGTGCCAGCAGCTTAGGCGAGGCGGGGTTGGAGACCCAGTACTTC. It is translated as CASSLGEAGLETQYF. This sequence joins TRBV7-9 and TRBJ2-5; perhaps TRBD2 as D (6 bases). Germline loops: CDR1 SEHNR, CDR2 FQNEAQ (reference sequence). V shed 1 base and J shed 5 bases, with 14 bases lying between them. CDR3 length equals 15 residues. The full variable domain, its missing parts supplied by reference TRBV7-9 and TRBJ2-5, is DTGVSQNPRHKITKRGQNVTFRCDPISEHNRLYWYRQTLGQGPEFLTYFQNEAQLEKSRLLSDRFSAERPKGSFSTLEIQRTEQGDSAMYLCASSLGEAGLETQYFGPGTRLLVL.

The count of this clonotype is one. V is TRBV3-1 and J is TRBJ2-5; a possible D gene is TRBD1 (5 bases). CDR1 and CDR2 from the germline V gene are LGHDT and YNNKEL (reference sequence). V shed 4 bases and J shed 0 bases, with 9 bases lying between them. This CDR3 has 14 residues. The CDR3 nucleotides are TGTGCCAGCAGCCCATGGGGCGACCAAGAGACCCAGTACTTC. It codes for CASSPWGDQETQYF.

The chain recombines TRBV5-1 with TRBJ1-4; D possibly corresponds to TRBD1 (6 bases). The germline V gene has CDR1 SGHRS and CDR2 YFSETQ. The CDR3 extends over 14 amino acids. Trimming removed 4 bases at V and 6 bases at J, with 13 bases between. The CDR3 here is CASSRGGGDEKLFF. The CDR3 nucleotides are TGCGCCAGCAGCAGAGGAGGGGGAGATGAAAAACTGTTTTTT.

V gene TRBV11-2 combines with J gene TRBJ1-2, with 7 nucleotides matching TRBD1. The CDR3 has 19 amino acids. Per germline, CDR1 SGHAT and CDR2 FQNNGV. After removal of 1 base from V and 0 bases from J, the junction contained 14 bases not matched to a gene. The CDR3: CASSLAGGYRDSTNYGYTF. The CDR3 nucleotides are TGTGCCAGCAGCTTAGCGGGGGGGTACCGGGACAGCACTAACTATGGCTACACCTTC. The full variable domain, rest sourced from reference TRBV11-2 and TRBJ1-2, is EAGVAQSPRYKIIEKRQSVAFWCNPISGHATLYWYQQILGQGPKLLIQFQNNGVVDDSQLPKDRFSAERLKGVDSTLKIQPAKLEDSAVYLCASSLAGGYRDSTNYGYTFGSGTRLTVV.

A word on this clonotype: The junction and the germline gene differ at one end; a read error may be behind it. The chain uses TRBV20-1 and TRBJ1-2; TRBD1 matches at 7 bases. This CDR3 has 13 residues. Germline V gene lookup returns CDR1 DFQATT and CDR2 SNEGSKA (reference sequence). The CDR3 loop reads CSANPRIRGDSTF. In DNA form, the CDR3 reads TGTAGTGCCAACCCCAGAATCAGGGGGGATTCCACCTTC.

The genes are TRBV6-5 and TRBJ2-1; D gene unclear. Germline V gene sequence: CDR1 MNHEY, CDR2 SVGAGI. The germline V and J ends were trimmed by 2 bases and 4 bases, with 21 bases remaining between them. The CDR3 spans 18 residues. The CDR3 DNA is TGTGCCAGCAGTTACGTGCGGCCATACGCGGTCCGTTACAATGAGCAGTTCTTC. It codes for CASSYVRPYAVRYNEQFF.

This chain joins TRBV7-2 and TRBJ2-5, with D possibly TRBD1 on 5 matching bases. Germline values: CDR1 SGHTA, CDR2 FQGNSA. The V end lost 5 bases, the J end lost 5 bases, and 21 bases lay between the germline ends. The CDR3 is 16 amino acids. CDR3 nucleotide sequence: TGTGCCAGCAGCCTCTCCGCAGGGAATTACGGGGAGACCCAGTACTTC. Translation gives CASSLSAGNYGETQYF.